The entry below describes one TCR beta chain. Its specificity is unknown. This entry belongs to a study of T cell responses to AZD1222 COVID-19 vaccine. Study-wide background: Pooling of second doses given at about 4 or about 12 weeks was done. General study points: Once two AZD1222 doses were given, Spike-specific TCR breadth and depth went up.

Trimming removed 4 bases at V and 2 bases at J, with 12 bases between. The CDR3 sequence is 14 residues long. Germline V gene sequence: CDR1 SGHAT, CDR2 FQNNGV. TCRdb's copy holds only in-frame clones and misses some; the assay was immunoSEQ multiplex PCR. The table lists 120,000 to 150,000 clones, approximately 89% of them singletons. J is TRBJ2-7 and V is TRBV11-2; either TRBD1 or TRBD2 may fit D (5 bases each). The starting material was peripheral blood, obtained on day 0 of AZD1222 vaccination. The sequence was collected from an adult in good health. CDR3 sequence reads: CASSWGSSAYEQYF. The CDR3 coding sequence is TGTGCCAGCAGCTGGGGGAGCTCGGCCTACGAGCAGTACTTC.